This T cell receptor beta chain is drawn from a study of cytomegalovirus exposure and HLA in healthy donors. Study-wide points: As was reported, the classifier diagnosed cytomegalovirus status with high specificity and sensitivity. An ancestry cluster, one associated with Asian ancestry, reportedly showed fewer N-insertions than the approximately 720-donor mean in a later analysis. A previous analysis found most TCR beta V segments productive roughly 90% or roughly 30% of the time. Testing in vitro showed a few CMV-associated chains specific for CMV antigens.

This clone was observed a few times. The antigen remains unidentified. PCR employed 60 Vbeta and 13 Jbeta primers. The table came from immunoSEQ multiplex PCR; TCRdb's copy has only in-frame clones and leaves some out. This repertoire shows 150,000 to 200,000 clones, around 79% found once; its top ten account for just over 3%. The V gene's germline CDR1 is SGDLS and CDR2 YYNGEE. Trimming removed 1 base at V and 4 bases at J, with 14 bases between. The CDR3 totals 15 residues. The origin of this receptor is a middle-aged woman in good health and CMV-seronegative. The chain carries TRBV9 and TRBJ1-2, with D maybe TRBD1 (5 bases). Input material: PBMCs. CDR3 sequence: CASSVTPQGGYGYTF. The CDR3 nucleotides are TGTGCCAGCAGCGTAACACCCCAGGGTGGCTATGGCTACACCTTC.